The 23 T cell receptor beta chains given below trace back to one sample, sequenced in a study of regulatory T cells in long-lasting Graves disease. The time point denotes: newly diagnosed GD, antithyroid drugs for less than 3 months. There was RNA extracted from PBMCs, and the TCR library was made from it. With iRepertoire HTBI primers and Arm-PCR of CDR3 regions, TCR beta libraries were built. TCRdb passed the multiplex PCR reads through MiXCR, listing each CDR3 protein once. The sample consists of roughly 560,000 distinct CDR3 sequences, around 12% of them appearing once. The same sample was also studied in work on T cells in Graves' hyperthyroidism and ophthalmopathy.

Sequenced here: peripheral blood mononuclear cells (PBMCs), sampled at new diagnosis, from a patient treated with antithyroid drugs. The receptor source for this set is a woman aged 25 to 39 with Graves disease.

This clonotype was seen ten or more times. V usage is TRBV25-1 and J usage is TRBJ2-6; D unclear. The CDR3 consists of 17 residues. Germline CDR1 reads MGHDK; CDR2 reads SYGVNS. The V end was cut by 4 bases, the J end by 0 bases, with 13 bases between. The CDR3 protein is CASSARRGSSGANVLTF. The CDR3 DNA follows: TGTGCCAGCAGTGCCCGTCGTGGTAGCTCTGGGGCCAACGTCCTGACTTTC.

To note about this clonotype: A much larger clonotype is one base distant, so this may be a read error. The gene calls are TRBV7-2 and TRBJ2-6; D possibly corresponds to TRBD1 (5 bases). The CDR3 sequence is 13 residues long. Germline lookup yields CDR1 SGHTA and CDR2 FQGNSA. The DNA of the CDR3 is TGTGCCAGCAGCTCCCCTGGGGCCAACGCCCTGACTTTC. The encoded protein is CASSSPGANALTF.

The rearrangement links TRBV28 to TRBJ1-6; D unresolved. V was clipped by 2 bases and J by 7 bases, with 9 bases between them. Germline V gene data show CDR1 as MDHEN and CDR2 as SYDVKM. This CDR3 spans 14 amino acids. The CDR3 coding sequence is TGTGCCAGCAGTTTAGACGCACCAAATTCACCCCTCCACTTT. This encodes CASSLDAPNSPLHF. Looking up the rest from reference TRBV28 and TRBJ1-6 gives the full variable domain: DVKVTQSSRYLVKRTGEKVFLECVQDMDHENMFWYRQDPGLGLRLIYFSYDVKMKEKGDIPEGYSVSREKKERFSLILESASTNQTSMYLCASSLDAPNSPLHFGNGTRLTVT.

This rearrangement joins TRBV7-6 to TRBJ2-1; D is undetermined. Germline assignment: CDR1 SGHVS and CDR2 FNYEAQ. Trimming pared 2 bases from V and 6 bases from J, leaving 8 bases between. This CDR3 region has 13 residues. The CDR3 reads CASSLLSSNEQFF. The CDR3 region has the DNA TGTGCCAGCAGCTTATTATCCAGCAATGAGCAGTTCTTC.

V is TRBV7-9 and J is TRBJ2-7, with TRBD1 as a possible D gene (6 bases). Germline CDR1 SEHNR, CDR2 FQNEAQ (reference sequence). Trimming took off 5 bases at V and 2 bases at J, with 13 bases between the two ends. This CDR3 contains 14 residues. The CDR3 DNA reads TGTGCCAGCAGCCTAGACAGGTATCCCTACGAGCAGTACTTC. Protein: CASSLDRYPYEQYF.

V is TRBV20-1 and J is TRBJ1-1, with D possibly TRBD1 on 5 matching bases. The V gene lost 5 bases and the J gene lost 2 bases, with 12 bases spanning the gap. Germline loops: CDR1 DFQATT, CDR2 SNEGSKA (reference sequence). This CDR3 has 13 amino acids. CDR3 in amino acids: CSAYPGDNTEAFF. The DNA of the CDR3 is TGCAGTGCTTATCCGGGGGATAACACTGAAGCTTTCTTT.

This clonotype has a handful of counts. The chain employs TRBV19 and TRBJ1-4; 7 bases match TRBD1. J was trimmed by 1 base and V by 5 bases; bases with no gene match: 7. This CDR3 is built from 16 residues. Germline V CDR1 and CDR2: LNHDA, SQIVND (reference sequence). CDR3 bases: TGTGCCAGTAGTCACCAACGACAGGGAACTAATGAAAAACTGTTTTTT. Translated: CASSHQRQGTNEKLFF. The whole variable domain, remainder taken from reference TRBV19 and TRBJ1-4, is DGGITQSPKYLFRKEGQNVTLSCEQNLNHDAMYWYRQDPGQGLRLIYYSQIVNDFQKGDIAEGYSVSREKKESFPLTVTSAQKNPTAFYLCASSHQRQGTNEKLFFGSGTQLSVL.

The chain is built from TRBV7-9 and TRBJ1-3; D might be TRBD1 (5 bases). This CDR3 comprises 16 residues. The germline V gene has CDR1 SEHNR and CDR2 FQNEAQ (reference sequence). V was shortened by 5 bases and J by 0 bases, with 14 bases between the two germline ends. Here the CDR3 reads CASSTRQRISGNTIYF. The CDR3 DNA reads TGTGCCAGCAGCACACGACAGAGGATCTCTGGAAACACCATATATTTT.

Details on this clonotype: It may be a read error: a sequence one base away is much more abundant. The chain couples TRBV11-1 to TRBJ2-7; the D is unclear. There are 13 residues in the CDR3. Per germline, CDR1 SGHAT and CDR2 FQDESV (reference sequence). CDR3 residues: CASSIGRAYEQCF. The CDR3 DNA reads as TGTGCCAGCAGCATTGGCAGAGCCTACGAGCAGTGCTTC. The variable domain in full, completed from reference TRBV11-1 and TRBJ2-7, reads EAEVAQSPRYKITEKSQAVAFWCDPISGHATLYWYRQILGQGPELLVQFQDESVVDDSQLPKDRFSAERLKGVDSTLKIQPAELGDSAMYLCASSIGRAYEQCFGPGTRLTVT.

This clonotype has a count of ten or more. V usage is TRBV12-3 or TRBV12-4 and J usage is TRBJ2-2; 7 positions agree with TRBD2. This CDR3 has 17 amino acids. The junction had 15 bases not matched to a gene; V was cut back by 5 bases and J by 6 bases. DNA of the CDR3: TGTGCCAGCAGTACCGGGACTACCCCGGGGCCACCCGGGGAGCTGTTTTTT. It encodes CASSTGTTPGPPGELFF.

There are a few counts of this clonotype. The chain uses TRBV7-8 and TRBJ2-3, with 10 bases matching TRBD2. The V gene end was trimmed by 5 bases and the J gene end by 5 bases; junction bases not matched to a gene: 7. Germline V gives CDR1 SGHVS, CDR2 FQNEAQ. The CDR3 consists of 15 residues. CDR3 region: CASSPLAGVRDTQYF. CDR3 nucleotides: TGTGCCAGCAGCCCTCTAGCGGGAGTTAGAGATACGCAGTATTTT.

As concerns this clonotype: This clone may be a read error of a much larger clone one base away. For the CDR3, the DNA is TGTGCCAGCAGCCAAGATGGCAGCTCCTACGAGCAGTACTTC. It codes for CASSQDGSSYEQYF. V is TRBV7-2 and J is TRBJ2-7, with no clear D. V shed 5 bases and J shed 0 bases, with 11 bases lying between them. The CDR3 is 14 amino acids. CDR1 and CDR2 (germline): SGHTA, FQGNSA.

This clonotype was counted at least ten times. The rearrangement links TRBV30 to TRBJ2-2; 12 positions match TRBD2. The CDR3 contains 15 residues. CDR1 is GTSNPN, CDR2 SVGIG, per germline (reference sequence). Trimming at V came to 3 bases and at J to 3 bases, leaving 2 bases not matched to a gene. The CDR3 nucleotides are TGTGCCTGGAGGGCTAGCGGGAGGGACACCGGGGAGCTGTTTTTT. This gives the protein CAWRASGRDTGELFF. The variable domain in full, with the rest retrieved from reference TRBV30 and TRBJ2-2, is SQTIHQWPATLVQPVGSPLSLECTVEGTSNPNLYWYRQAAGRGLQLLFYSVGIGQISSEVPQNLSASRPQDRQFILSSKKLLLSDSGFYLCAWRASGRDTGELFFGEGSRLTVL.

This clonotype was observed a few times. J is TRBJ2-1 and V is TRBV5-6, with D tentatively TRBD2 (6 bases). This CDR3 has 16 amino acids. Per germline, CDR1 SGHDT and CDR2 YYEEEE. The V gene lost 1 base and the J gene lost 0 bases, with 11 bases spanning the gap. The CDR3 loop reads CASSLYSGVSYNEQFF. CDR3 nucleotide sequence: TGTGCCAGCAGCTTGTACTCGGGGGTCTCCTACAATGAGCAGTTCTTC. The full variable domain, with the rest looked up from reference TRBV5-6 and TRBJ2-1, is DAGVTQSPTHLIKTRGQQVTLRCSPKSGHDTVSWYQQALGQGPQFIFQYYEEEERQRGNFPDRFSGHQFPNYSSELNVNALLLGDSALYLCASSLYSGVSYNEQFFGPGTRLTVL.

This clonotype showed up many times. CDR3 residues: CSASAARTYEQYF. In nucleotides, the CDR3 is TGCAGTGCTAGTGCAGCGAGAACCTACGAGCAGTACTTC. V usage is TRBV20-1 and J usage is TRBJ2-7; D not certain. This CDR3 region has 13 residues. V was trimmed by 3 bases and J by 2 bases, leaving 11 bases between them. CDR1 is DFQATT and CDR2 is SNEGSKA in the germline V gene (reference sequence).

This clonotype was seen repeatedly, ten times or more. The chain recombines TRBV12-3 or TRBV12-4 with TRBJ2-5; 9 bases line up with TRBD1. J was trimmed by 5 bases and V by 6 bases; bases with no gene match: 13. The CDR3 has 16 amino acids. The CDR3 nucleotides are TGTGCCAGCAGCCAGGACAGGGGAAAGTTGGGTGAGACCCAGTACTTC. It codes for CASSQDRGKLGETQYF.

The gene calls are TRBV12-3 or TRBV12-4 and TRBJ2-1; D gene uncertain. V was clipped by 7 bases and J by 7 bases, with 11 bases between them. The CDR3 has 12 amino acids. The CDR3 DNA follows: TGTGCCAGCACCCAGAGTTGGAATGAGCAGTTCTTC. This translates into CASTQSWNEQFF.

This clonotype was counted many times. The chain joins TRBV7-9 to TRBJ2-1; TRBD1 aligns across 7 bases. CDR3 length: 14 amino acids. The ends lost 5 bases at V and 7 bases at J; junction bases unmatched: 8. From germline, CDR1 is SEHNR and CDR2 FQNEAQ (reference sequence). The CDR3 protein is CASSETTGTNEQFF. The CDR3 DNA reads TGTGCCAGCAGCGAAACGACAGGGACAAATGAGCAGTTCTTC.

This clonotype was picked up many times. J is TRBJ1-4 and V is TRBV3-1, with D unclear. Trimming shortened V by 5 bases and J by 7 bases, and 17 bases separated the two germline ends. The germline V gene has CDR1 LGHDT and CDR2 YNNKEL (reference sequence). This CDR3 comprises 15 residues. The CDR3 protein is CASSWGLGWSEKLFF. The DNA of the CDR3 is TGTGCCAGCAGCTGGGGATTGGGGTGGAGTGAAAAACTGTTTTTT.

This clonotype was seen at least ten times. The chain couples TRBV12-3 or TRBV12-4 to TRBJ1-5; D unresolved. There are 12 residues in the CDR3. V dropped 8 bases and J dropped 5 bases, with 10 bases sitting between them. CDR3 loop: CASGPSYQPQHF. The CDR3 nucleotides read TGTGCCAGCGGACCTTCCTATCAGCCCCAGCATTTT.

This clonotype was found many times. This sequence joins TRBV20-1 and TRBJ1-4; no clear D. Germline V gene lookup returns CDR1 DFQATT and CDR2 SNEGSKA (reference sequence). The CDR3 has 15 amino acids. With 3 bases removed from V and 11 bases from J, the gap between germline ends came to 22 bases. CDR3 DNA: TGCAGTGCTAGTCCGGCAGGCGGGGTCGGGTTGAAACTGTTTTTT. The encoded protein is CSASPAGGVGLKLFF.

This clonotype was seen at least ten times. The chain uses TRBV29-1 and TRBJ2-7; unclear D gene. V was pared by 0 bases and J by 1 base, with 4 bases between. The germline CDR1 and CDR2 sequences are SQVTM and ANQGSEA. The CDR3 sequence is 12 residues long. CDR3 nucleotide sequence: TGCAGCGTTGAAGAAGGGTCCTACGAGCAGTACTTC. This sequence encodes CSVEEGSYEQYF.

This clonotype appeared many times. The gene calls are TRBV7-8 and TRBJ1-3; D remains unclear. Germline V gene sequence: CDR1 SGHVS, CDR2 FQNEAQ. Trimming cost V 2 bases and J 4 bases, with 6 bases left between them. The CDR3 is 13 amino acids. CDR3 bases: TGTGCCAGCAGCTTACCAGCCGGAAACACCATATATTTT. It is translated as CASSLPAGNTIYF.